The 2 T cell receptor beta chains given below trace back to one sample, sequenced in a study of blood T cell repertoires in COVID-19. TCRdb's copy holds only in-frame clones and misses some; the assay was immunoSEQ multiplex PCR. The sample comprises 250,000 to 350,000 clones, about 85% of which are singletons, and roughly 2% rests with the top ten. The sample taken for sequencing was peripheral blood. Source of these receptors: a woman aged 45-60 years who had recovered from COVID-19.

The chain carries TRBV5-1 and TRBJ2-2; 7 nucleotides agree with TRBD2. There are 14 residues in the CDR3. Germline lookup yields CDR1 SGHRS and CDR2 YFSETQ. V shed 7 bases and J 5 bases; nucleotides not matched to a gene: 8. Here the CDR3 DNA reads TGCGCCAGCCGGGCGGGAGTAGGAACCGGGGAGCTGTTTTTT. Its protein is CASRAGVGTGELFF.

This chain links TRBV7-2 with TRBJ1-1; D is undetermined. Germline V CDR1 and CDR2: SGHTA, FQGNSA. The CDR3 covers 11 residues. Deletions cut 3 bases from V and 5 bases from J, with 4 bases between. As DNA, the CDR3 is TGTGCCAGCAGCTTCCATACTGAAGCTTTCTTT. Translated: CASSFHTEAFF.